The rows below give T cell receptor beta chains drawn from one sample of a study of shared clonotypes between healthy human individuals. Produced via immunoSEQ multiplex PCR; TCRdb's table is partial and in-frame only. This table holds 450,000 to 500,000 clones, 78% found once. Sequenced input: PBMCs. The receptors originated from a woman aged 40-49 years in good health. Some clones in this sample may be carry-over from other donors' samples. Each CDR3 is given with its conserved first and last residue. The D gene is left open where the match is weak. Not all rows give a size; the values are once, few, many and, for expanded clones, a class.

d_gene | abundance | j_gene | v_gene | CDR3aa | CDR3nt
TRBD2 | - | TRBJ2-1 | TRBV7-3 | CASSPKRGDSGSQFF | TGTGCCAGCAGCCCCAAGCGGGGGGATTCGGGTTCGCAGTTCTTC
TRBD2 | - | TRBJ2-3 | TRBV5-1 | CASGPSGYTDTQYF | TGCGCCAGCGGACCTAGCGGATACACAGATACGCAGTATTTT
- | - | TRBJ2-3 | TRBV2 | CASSLWGNTDTQYF | TGTGCCAGCAGTCTATGGGGAAACACAGATACGCAGTATTTT
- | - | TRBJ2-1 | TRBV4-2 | CASSTSGTDSYNEQFF | TGTGCCAGCAGCACTTCCGGGACGGACTCCTACAATGAGCAGTTCTTC
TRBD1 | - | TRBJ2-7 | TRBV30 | CAWEGYGQATTYEQYF | TGTGCCTGGGAGGGGTACGGACAGGCTACTACCTACGAGCAGTACTTC
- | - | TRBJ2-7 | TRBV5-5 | CASSLGVNYEQYF | TGTGCCAGCAGCTTGGGAGTTAACTACGAGCAGTACTTC
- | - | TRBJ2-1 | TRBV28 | CASSPPASNEQFF | TGTGCCAGCAGCCCCCCGGCTAGCAATGAGCAGTTCTTC
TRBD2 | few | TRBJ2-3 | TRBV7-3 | CASSLTGGLDTQYF | TGTGCCAGCAGCTTAACGGGAGGGTTGGATACGCAGTATTTT
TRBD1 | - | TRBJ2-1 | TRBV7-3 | CASSLGGTGGNEQFF | TGTGCCAGCAGCTTAGGCGGGACAGGGGGCAATGAGCAGTTCTTC
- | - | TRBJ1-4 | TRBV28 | CASTARDWGSNEKLFF | TGTGCCAGCACCGCCCGGGACTGGGGCTCTAATGAAAAACTGTTTTTT
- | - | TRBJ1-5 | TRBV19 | CASRGTTTNQPQHF | TGTGCCAGTAGGGGGACAACTACTAATCAGCCCCAGCATTTT
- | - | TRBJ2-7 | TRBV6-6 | CASSLGPGLSYEQYF | TGTGCCAGCAGTCTCGGCCCGGGGCTGTCGTACGAGCAGTACTTC
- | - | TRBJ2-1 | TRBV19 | CASSILTTNSYNEQFF | TGTGCCAGTAGTATCTTGACTACCAACTCCTACAATGAGCAGTTCTTC
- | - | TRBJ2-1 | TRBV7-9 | CASSSTSLGEQFF | TGTGCCAGCAGCTCTACCTCCTTGGGTGAGCAGTTCTTC